These 14 T cell receptor beta chains came from one sample sequenced in a study of blood T cell repertoires in COVID-19. Measured with immunoSEQ multiplex PCR; TCRdb has only the in-frame clones, and not every one. The sample consists of some 73,000 clones, 70% to 90% of them appearing once. The material sequenced was peripheral blood. Source of these receptors: a man aged 50 to 60 with COVID-19, enrolled during active disease.

This chain uses TRBV3-1 (or the pseudogene TRBV3-2) with TRBJ2-1; TRBD2 agrees at 10 bases. The CDR3 has 16 amino acids. J lost 8 bases, V lost 3 bases, and 10 bases had no gene match. Germline CDR1 reads LGHDT; CDR2 reads YNNKEL (reference sequence). The DNA for the CDR3 is TGTGCCAGCAGCCAGAGCGGGAGGGCCGGGGTAGATGAGCAGTTCTTC. As protein: CASSQSGRAGVDEQFF.

The chain has TRBV9 and TRBJ2-1, with 10 bases fitting TRBD2. The CDR3 length is 15 residues. Germline CDR1 is SGDLS and CDR2 is YYNGEE. V gave up 4 bases and J gave up 5 bases; unmatched junction bases: 6. The CDR3 DNA follows: TGTGCCAGCAGCCCAACTAGCGGGACCCACAATGAGCAGTTCTTC. Protein sequence: CASSPTSGTHNEQFF.

V gene TRBV4-2 combines with J gene TRBJ2-7; D call uncertain. The V gene lost 0 bases and the J gene lost 0 bases, with 12 bases spanning the gap. Germline-derived CDR1 and CDR2 are LGHNA and YNFKEQ. This CDR3 comprises 16 residues. The DNA for the CDR3 is TGTGCCAGCAGCCAAGACCCCGCCACAAGCTCCTACGAGCAGTACTTC. Translating gives CASSQDPATSSYEQYF.

This rearrangement joins TRBV21-1 to TRBJ1-2; TRBD1 is the table's D call, not checked against the DNA. TRBV21-1 is annotated as a pseudogene. This CDR3 contains 18 residues. The CDR3 reads CASSSTPPDRTRTYGYTF. The DNA of the CDR3 is TGTGCCAGCAGCTCAACCCCCCCAGACAGAACAAGAACCTATGGCTACACCTTC.

This chain connects TRBV19 to TRBJ2-2; maybe TRBD2 (5 bases). V was clipped by 7 bases and J by 0 bases, with 9 bases between them. From germline, CDR1 is LNHDA and CDR2 SQIVND (reference sequence). The CDR3 spans 14 residues. The CDR3 DNA reads TGTGCCAGTAACCCAGCGGCGAACACCGGGGAGCTGTTTTTT. Translation: CASNPAANTGELFF.

This rearrangement joins TRBV2 to TRBJ1-5, with D tentatively TRBD1 (5 bases). The V end lost 3 bases, the J end lost 0 bases, and 18 bases lay between the germline ends. The CDR3 has 18 amino acids. Germline assignment: CDR1 SNHLY and CDR2 FYNNEI. CDR3 region: CASSDEVGEVYSNQPQHF. DNA for the CDR3: TGTGCCAGCAGTGACGAGGTAGGGGAGGTTTATAGCAATCAGCCCCAGCATTTT.

The chain combines TRBV5-4 with TRBJ2-3; 7 bases line up with TRBD2. Trimming at V came to 0 bases and at J to 8 bases, leaving 6 bases not matched to a gene. Per germline, CDR1 SGHNT and CDR2 YYREEE (reference sequence). This CDR3 comprises 14 residues. For the CDR3, the DNA is TGTGCCAGCAGCTTGGAGGATGGGGGGGGTACGCAGTATTTT. As protein: CASSLEDGGGTQYF.

This chain connects TRBV30 to TRBJ1-1; TRBD1 agrees at 9 bases. V lost 7 bases to trimming and J lost 1 base; unmatched junction nucleotides: 7. Germline CDR1 is GTSNPN and CDR2 is SVGIG (reference sequence). The CDR3 extends over 14 amino acids. In nucleotides, the CDR3 is TGTGCCTTCTCACAGGGGGCAGGGAACACTGAAGCTTTCTTT. Translating gives CAFSQGAGNTEAFF.

V and J are TRBV19 and TRBJ2-1; no clear D gene. V was clipped by 4 bases and J by 4 bases, with 20 bases between them. The CDR3 is 17 residues long. CDR1 LNHDA and CDR2 SQIVND come from the germline V gene (reference sequence). CDR3 residues: CASSNPSRQIIYNEQFF. The CDR3 DNA follows: TGTGCCAGTAGTAACCCTTCGCGGCAGATAATATACAATGAGCAGTTCTTC.

The chain joins TRBV7-8 to TRBJ2-5; TRBD2 is a possible D gene (6 bases). Germline V gene lookup returns CDR1 SGHVS and CDR2 FQNEAQ. The CDR3 contains 15 residues. V was pared by 4 bases and J by 5 bases, with 17 bases between. CDR3 protein: CASSYTGAGMETQYF. CDR3 coding DNA: TGTGCCAGCAGCTACACCGGGGCGGGGATGGAGACCCAGTACTTC.

The CDR3 coding sequence is TGTGCCAGCAGCTCGGGGGGGACACCTACCTACGAGCAGTACTTC. Translating gives CASSSGGTPTYEQYF. This chain links TRBV7-8 with TRBJ2-7; TRBD2 matches at 8 bases. The CDR3 consists of 15 residues. J gave up 2 bases and V 4 bases, and 7 bases lay outside the gene matches. The germline gives CDR1 SGHVS, CDR2 FQNEAQ.

The genes are TRBV18 and TRBJ1-6; tentative D call: TRBD1 (5 bases). In germline, CDR1 is KGHSH, CDR2 LQKENI. V lost 4 bases and J lost 10, with 17 bases in between. There are 15 residues in the CDR3. The chain's CDR3 is CASSLHVGPGSPLHF. As DNA, the CDR3 is TGTGCCAGCTCACTCCACGTGGGCCCAGGGTCACCCCTCCACTTT. Full variable domain (remainder filled in from reference TRBV18 and TRBJ1-6): NAGVMQNPRHLVRRRGQEARLRCSPMKGHSHVYWYRQLPEEGLKFMVYLQKENIIDESGMPKERFSAEFPKEGPSILRIQQVVRGDSAAYFCASSLHVGPGSPLHFGNGTRLTVT.

The CDR3 coding sequence is TGTGCCACCAGCAGATCCCAGGTGGGCCGGGGAGGTGAGCAGTTCTTC. This translates into CATSRSQVGRGGEQFF. The J gene is TRBJ2-1, the V gene TRBV15, with D tentatively TRBD2 (6 bases). CDR3 length: 16 amino acids. The V and J ends lost 2 bases and 9 bases respectively, with 20 bases between them. The germline gives CDR1 LNHNV, CDR2 YYDKDF (reference sequence).

As DNA, the CDR3 is TGTGCCAGCCAGCGGGAGGGCCGGTACGAGCAGTACTTC. Its protein is CASQREGRYEQYF. The chain combines TRBV2 with TRBJ2-7; TRBD2 matches at 10 bases. Germline-derived CDR1 and CDR2 are SNHLY and FYNNEI. This CDR3 is 13 amino acids long. The trim removed 8 bases at V and 4 bases at J, leaving 5 bases unmatched.